The TCR beta chain under discussion was sequenced for a study of T cell responses to AZD1222 COVID-19 vaccine. Study-wide points: Females outnumbered males among donors, who were mostly white British; clonal diversity was possibly underestimated. Regions left unmutated in variants are reportedly the target of nearly half of spike-specific TCRs.

Of note for this clone: No antigen is known for it.

This table comes from immunoSEQ multiplex PCR, and its TCRdb copy is limited to in-frame clones, with some not included. The sample holds approximately 120,000 clones, 75% to 90% seen once. CDR1 is SGHTA and CDR2 is FQGNSA in the germline V gene. The CDR3 runs to 15 residues. Trimming removed 1 base at V and 10 bases at J, with 19 bases between. The chain is built from TRBV7-2 and TRBJ2-5; possibly TRBD1 for D (6 bases). This sequence originates from an adult in good health. The input for sequencing was peripheral blood, taken on day 0 of AZD1222 vaccination. In DNA form, the CDR3 reads TGTGCCAGCAGCTTAGTAACAGGGAAAGATGGGGTCCAGTACTTC. Translated: CASSLVTGKDGVQYF.